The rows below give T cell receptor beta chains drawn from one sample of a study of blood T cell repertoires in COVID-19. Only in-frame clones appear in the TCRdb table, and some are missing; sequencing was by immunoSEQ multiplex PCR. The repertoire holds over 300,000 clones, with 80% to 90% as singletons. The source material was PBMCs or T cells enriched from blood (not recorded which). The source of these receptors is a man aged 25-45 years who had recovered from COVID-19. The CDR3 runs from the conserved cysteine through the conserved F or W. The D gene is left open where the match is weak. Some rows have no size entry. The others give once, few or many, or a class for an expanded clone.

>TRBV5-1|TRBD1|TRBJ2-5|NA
CASSSGQGSVETQYF
TGCGCCAGCAGCTCAGGACAGGGGTCCGTCGAGACCCAGTACTTC
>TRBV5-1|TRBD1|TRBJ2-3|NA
CASSDGTVPTDTQYF
TGCGCCAGCAGCGATGGGACAGTCCCCACAGATACGCAGTATTTT
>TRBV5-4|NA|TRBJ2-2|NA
CASSHYSTGELFF
TGTGCCAGCAGCCACTACTCGACCGGGGAGCTGTTTTTT
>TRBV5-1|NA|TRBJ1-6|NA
CASSLAGQGDSPLHF
TGCGCCAGCAGCTTGGCCGGGCAGGGTGATTCACCCCTCCACTTT
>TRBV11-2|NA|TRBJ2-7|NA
CASSPVGGFGQYF
TGTGCCAGCAGCCCCGTTGGAGGGTTCGGGCAGTACTTC
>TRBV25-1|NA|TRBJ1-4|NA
CASSLPTGPNEKLFF
TGTGCCAGCAGTCTCCCCACAGGGCCTAATGAAAAACTGTTTTTT
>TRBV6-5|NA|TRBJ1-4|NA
CASTRGPNNEKLFF
TGTGCCAGCACCAGGGGACCGAATAATGAAAAACTGTTTTTT
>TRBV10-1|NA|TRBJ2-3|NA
CASSESRVLGTDTQYF
TGCGCCAGCAGTGAGTCGAGGGTCTTGGGAACAGATACGCAGTATTTT
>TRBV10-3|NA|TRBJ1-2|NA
CATLRDSLSYGYTF
TGTGCCACCCTCCGGGACTCACTCTCTTATGGCTACACCTTC
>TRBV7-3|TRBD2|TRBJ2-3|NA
CASSLSGGSTDTQYF
TGTGCCAGCAGCCTCAGCGGGGGGAGCACAGATACGCAGTATTTT
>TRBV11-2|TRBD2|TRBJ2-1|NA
CASSVGGGNEQFF
TGTGCCAGCAGCGTGGGGGGGGGCAATGAGCAGTTCTTC
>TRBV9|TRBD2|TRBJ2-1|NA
CASSVVASGGAAYNEQFF
TGTGCCAGCAGCGTAGTGGCTAGCGGGGGGGCGGCGTACAATGAGCAGTTCTTC
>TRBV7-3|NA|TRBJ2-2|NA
CASSRLEATGELFF
TGTGCCAGCAGCCGCCTGGAGGCCACCGGGGAGCTGTTTTTT
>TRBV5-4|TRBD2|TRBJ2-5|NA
CASSSRIAGGKKETQYF
TGTGCCAGCAGCTCACGTATAGCGGGGGGGAAAAAAGAGACCCAGTACTTC
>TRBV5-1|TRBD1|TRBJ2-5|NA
CASSLSGQGPETQYF
TGCGCCAGCAGCTTGTCGGGACAGGGGCCAGAGACCCAGTACTTC
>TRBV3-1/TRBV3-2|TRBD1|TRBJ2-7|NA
CASSQFGTADYEQYF
TGTGCCAGCAGCCAGTTCGGGACAGCCGACTACGAGCAGTACTTC
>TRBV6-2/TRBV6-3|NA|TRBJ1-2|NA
CASSYQGSSSGYTF
TGTGCCAGCAGTTACCAGGGGTCCTCCTCTGGCTACACCTTC
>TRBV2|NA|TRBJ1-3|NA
CASSSLAFSGNTIYF
TGTGCCAGCAGTTCCTTAGCCTTCTCTGGAAACACCATATATTTT
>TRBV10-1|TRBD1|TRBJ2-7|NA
CASSKGGQGYEQYF
TGCGCCAGCAGCAAAGGGGGACAGGGCTACGAGCAGTACTTC
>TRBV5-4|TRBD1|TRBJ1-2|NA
CASSLGGQGGGYTF
TGTGCCAGCAGCTTGGGGGGACAGGGGGGGGGCTACACCTTC
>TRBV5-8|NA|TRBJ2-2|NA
CASSYNTPVRTGELFF
TGTGCCAGCAGCTATAATACCCCAGTGAGGACCGGGGAGCTGTTTTTT
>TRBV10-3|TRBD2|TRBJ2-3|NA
CAISESGLAGDRTDTQYF
TGTGCCATCAGTGAGTCGGGACTAGCGGGGGATCGCACAGATACGCAGTATTTT
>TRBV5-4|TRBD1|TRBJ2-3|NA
CASSLTGQGVTQYF
TGTGCCAGCAGCTTGACGGGACAGGGTGTTACGCAGTATTTT
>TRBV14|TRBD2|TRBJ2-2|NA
CASSQAKKIPGLAGNTGELFF
TGTGCCAGCAGCCAAGCGAAAAAGATCCCGGGACTAGCGGGGAACACCGGGGAGCTGTTTTTT
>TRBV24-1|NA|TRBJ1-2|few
CATSETGWYGYTF
TGTGCCACCAGTGAAACGGGTTGGTATGGCTACACCTTC
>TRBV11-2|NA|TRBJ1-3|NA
CASSLDLDAVRNTIYF
TGTGCCAGCAGCTTAGATCTCGACGCGGTTAGAAACACCATATATTTT
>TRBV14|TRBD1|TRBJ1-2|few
CASSQDRLLTLGQGAGGYTF
TGTGCCAGCAGCCAAGATAGACTATTGACGCTAGGACAGGGGGCGGGTGGCTACACCTTC
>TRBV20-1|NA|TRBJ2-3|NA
CSASRGNTDTQYF
TGCAGTGCTAGTCGGGGGAACACAGATACGCAGTATTTT
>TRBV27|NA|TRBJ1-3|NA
CASSLSRGGGNTIYF
TGTGCCAGCAGTTTATCGAGGGGAGGTGGAAACACCATATATTTT
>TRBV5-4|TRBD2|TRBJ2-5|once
CASSSLKNGGAIETQYF
TGTGCCAGCAGCTCCCTGAAGAACGGGGGGGCCATAGAGACCCAGTACTTC
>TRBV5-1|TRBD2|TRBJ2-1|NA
CASSAGLASYNEQFF
TGCGCCAGCAGCGCGGGACTAGCTAGCTACAATGAGCAGTTCTTC
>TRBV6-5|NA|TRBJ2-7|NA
CASRSRDTTYEQYF
TGTGCCAGCAGAAGCCGGGACACGACCTACGAGCAGTACTTC
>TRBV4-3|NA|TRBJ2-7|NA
CASSLQQGLDYEQYF
TGCGCCAGCAGCCTACAACAGGGATTAGACTACGAGCAGTACTTC
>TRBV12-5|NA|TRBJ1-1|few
CASGLVQSEAFF
TGTGCTAGTGGTTTGGTACAGTCTGAAGCTTTCTTT
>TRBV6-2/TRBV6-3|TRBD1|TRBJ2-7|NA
CASSWRQGASYEQYF
TGTGCCAGCAGTTGGAGACAGGGGGCGTCCTACGAGCAGTACTTC
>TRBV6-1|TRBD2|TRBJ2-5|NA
CASSESAGGQETQYF
TGTGCCAGCAGTGAGTCAGCGGGGGGACAAGAGACCCAGTACTTC
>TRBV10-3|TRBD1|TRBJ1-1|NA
CAISYGTGGTEAFF
TGTGCCATCAGCTACGGGACAGGGGGCACTGAAGCTTTCTTT
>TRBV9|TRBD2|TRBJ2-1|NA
CASSVEGLAGFEQFF
TGTGCCAGCAGCGTAGAGGGACTAGCGGGGTTTGAGCAGTTCTTC
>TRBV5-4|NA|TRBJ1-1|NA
CASSFSGGADTEAFF
TGTGCCAGCAGCTTTTCGGGGGGCGCGGACACTGAAGCTTTCTTT
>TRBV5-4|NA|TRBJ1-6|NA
CASREGTNSPLHF
TGTGCCAGCAGGGAGGGTACTAATTCACCCCTCCACTTT
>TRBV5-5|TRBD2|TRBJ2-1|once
CASSPRASGGFNEQFF
TGTGCCAGCAGCCCCAGGGCTAGCGGGGGGTTCAATGAGCAGTTCTTC
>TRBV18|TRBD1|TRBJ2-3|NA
CASSPPGTEARYF
TGTGCCAGCTCACCTCCCGGGACAGAGGCGCGTTATTTT
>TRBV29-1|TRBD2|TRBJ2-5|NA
CSVVAGTSGEETQYF
TGCAGCGTTGTTGCCGGGACTAGCGGGGAAGAGACCCAGTACTTC
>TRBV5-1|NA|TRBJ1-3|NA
CASSRDWGAVGNTIYF
TGCGCCAGCAGCCGAGATTGGGGCGCGGTAGGAAACACCATATATTTT
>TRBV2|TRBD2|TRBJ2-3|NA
CASRSPVARGGAFFADTQYF
TGTGCCAGCAGGTCTCCTGTGGCGCGCGGGGGGGCCTTTTTCGCAGATACGCAGTATTTT
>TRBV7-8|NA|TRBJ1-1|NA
CASSLFQNTEAFF
TGTGCCAGCAGCTTATTCCAGAACACTGAAGCTTTCTTT
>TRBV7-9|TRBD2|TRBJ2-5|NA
CASSEGTTIQETQYF
TGTGCCAGCAGCGAAGGGACTACAATACAAGAGACCCAGTACTTC